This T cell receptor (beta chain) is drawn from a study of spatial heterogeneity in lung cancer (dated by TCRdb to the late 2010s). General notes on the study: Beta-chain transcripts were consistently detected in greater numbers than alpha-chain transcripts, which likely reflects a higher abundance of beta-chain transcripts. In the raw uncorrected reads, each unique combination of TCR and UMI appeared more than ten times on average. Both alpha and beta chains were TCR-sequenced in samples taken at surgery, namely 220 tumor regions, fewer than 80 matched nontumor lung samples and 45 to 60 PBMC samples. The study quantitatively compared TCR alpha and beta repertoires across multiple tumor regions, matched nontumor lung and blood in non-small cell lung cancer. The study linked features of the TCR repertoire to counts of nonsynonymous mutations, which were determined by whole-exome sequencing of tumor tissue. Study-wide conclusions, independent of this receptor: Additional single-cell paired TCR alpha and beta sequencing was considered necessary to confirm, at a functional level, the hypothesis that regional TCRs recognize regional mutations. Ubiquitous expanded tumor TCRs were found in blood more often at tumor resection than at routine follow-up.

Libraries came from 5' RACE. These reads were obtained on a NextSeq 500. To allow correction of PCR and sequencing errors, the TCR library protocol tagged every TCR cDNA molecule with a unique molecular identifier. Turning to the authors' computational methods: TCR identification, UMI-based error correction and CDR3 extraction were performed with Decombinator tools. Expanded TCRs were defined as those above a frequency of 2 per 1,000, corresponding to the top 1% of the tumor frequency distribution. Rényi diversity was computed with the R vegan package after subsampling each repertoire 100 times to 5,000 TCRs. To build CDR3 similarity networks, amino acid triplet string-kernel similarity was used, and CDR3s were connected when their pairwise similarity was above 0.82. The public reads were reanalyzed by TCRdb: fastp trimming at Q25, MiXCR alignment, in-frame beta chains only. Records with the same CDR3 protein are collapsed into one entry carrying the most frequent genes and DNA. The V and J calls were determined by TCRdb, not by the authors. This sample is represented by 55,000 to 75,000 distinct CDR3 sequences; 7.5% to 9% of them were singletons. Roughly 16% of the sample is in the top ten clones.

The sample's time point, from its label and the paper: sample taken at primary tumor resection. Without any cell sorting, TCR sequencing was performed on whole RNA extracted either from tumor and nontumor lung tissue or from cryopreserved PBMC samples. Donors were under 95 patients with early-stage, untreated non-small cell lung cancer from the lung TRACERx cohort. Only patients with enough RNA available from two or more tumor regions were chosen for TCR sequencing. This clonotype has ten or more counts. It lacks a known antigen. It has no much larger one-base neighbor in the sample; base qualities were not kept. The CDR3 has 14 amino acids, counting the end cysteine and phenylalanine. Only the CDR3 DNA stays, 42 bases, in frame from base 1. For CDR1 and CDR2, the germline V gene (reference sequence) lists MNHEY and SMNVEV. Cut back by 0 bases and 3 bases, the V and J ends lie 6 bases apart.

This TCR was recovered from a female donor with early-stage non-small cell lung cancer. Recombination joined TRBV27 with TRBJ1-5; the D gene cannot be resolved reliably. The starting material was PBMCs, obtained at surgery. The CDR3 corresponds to CASSLSGFNQPQHF. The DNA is TGTGCCAGCAGTTTATCAGGATTCAATCAGCCCCAGCATTTT.